This TCR beta chain was sequenced for a study of OX40 agonist ivuxolimab in advanced cancers. Study-wide background: Ivuxolimab is a fully human IgG2 antibody that activates OX40 (CD134).

Sequencing used immunoSEQ multiplex PCR; TCRdb keeps in-frame clones, though not all of them. Among roughly 100,000 clones listed, 95% to 96% were seen once. The germline CDR1 and CDR2 sequences are LNHDA and SQIVND (reference sequence). The CDR3 extends over 15 amino acids. Trimming removed 5 bases from V and 0 bases from J, with 11 bases in between. The sequencing used CD4+ or CD8+ T cells sorted from blood, collected in a trial of the OX40 agonist ivuxolimab. This TCR was recovered from an adult with an advanced solid tumor such as melanoma, head and neck, liver or kidney cancer. V gene TRBV19 combines with J gene TRBJ2-1; D remains unclear. For the CDR3, the DNA is TGTGCCAGTAGTGTCGACGGAAGCTCCTACAATGAGCAGTTCTTC. Encoded protein: CASSVDGSSYNEQFF. Based on the CDR3 plus reference TRBV19 and TRBJ2-1, the full variable domain is DGGITQSPKYLFRKEGQNVTLSCEQNLNHDAMYWYRQDPGQGLRLIYYSQIVNDFQKGDIAEGYSVSREKKESFPLTVTSAQKNPTAFYLCASSVDGSSYNEQFFGPGTRLTVL.